The source of this T cell receptor (beta chain) is a study of blood T cell repertoires in COVID-19. The length of the CDR3 is 15 residues. Germline V lookup: CDR1 MRHNA, CDR2 SNTAGT. The V gene lost 2 bases and the J gene lost 2 bases, with 12 bases spanning the gap. How the authors handled the data: Amplified reference gene primers provided the basis for estimating nucleated cell counts. Sequencing was performed with immunoSEQ multiplex PCR; in TCRdb, only in-frame clones are kept and a portion is missing. The DNA gave D and trimming, while V, J and clone size come from that table. The table has about 210,000 clones, about 86% seen once.

Sequenced material: peripheral blood. This sequence originates from a man aged 50 to 60 with active or convalescent COVID-19. This chain joins TRBV6-4 and TRBJ1-2, with a possible D match to TRBD1 (5 bases). The CDR3 loop reads CASSDGQGTNYGYTF. CDR3 DNA sequence: TGTGCCAGCAGTGACGGGCAGGGAACGAACTATGGCTACACCTTC.